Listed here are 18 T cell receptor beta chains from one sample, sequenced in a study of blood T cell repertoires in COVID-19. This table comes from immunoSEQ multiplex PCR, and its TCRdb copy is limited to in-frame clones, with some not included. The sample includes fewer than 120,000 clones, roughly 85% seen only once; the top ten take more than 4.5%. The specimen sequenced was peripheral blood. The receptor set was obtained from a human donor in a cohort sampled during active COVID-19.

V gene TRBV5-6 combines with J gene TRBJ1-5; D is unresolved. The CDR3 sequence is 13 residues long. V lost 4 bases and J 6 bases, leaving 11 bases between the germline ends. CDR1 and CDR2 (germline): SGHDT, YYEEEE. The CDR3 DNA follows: TGTGCCAGCAGCCGTACCGCGAGTCAGCCCCAGCATTTT. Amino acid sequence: CASSRTASQPQHF.

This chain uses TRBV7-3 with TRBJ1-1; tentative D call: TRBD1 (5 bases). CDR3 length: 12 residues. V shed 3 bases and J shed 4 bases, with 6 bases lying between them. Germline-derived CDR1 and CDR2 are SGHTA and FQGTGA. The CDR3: CASSFQGTEAFF. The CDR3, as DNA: TGTGCCAGCAGCTTTCAGGGCACTGAAGCTTTCTTT.

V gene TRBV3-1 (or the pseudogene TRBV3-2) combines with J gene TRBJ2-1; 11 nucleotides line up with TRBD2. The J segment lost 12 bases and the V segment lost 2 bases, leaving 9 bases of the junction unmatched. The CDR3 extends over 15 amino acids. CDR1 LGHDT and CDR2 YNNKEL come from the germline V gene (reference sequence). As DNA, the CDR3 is TGTGCCAGCAGCCAAAGGGTAGCGGGAGGGCCGCGGCAGTTCTTC. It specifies CASSQRVAGGPRQFF.

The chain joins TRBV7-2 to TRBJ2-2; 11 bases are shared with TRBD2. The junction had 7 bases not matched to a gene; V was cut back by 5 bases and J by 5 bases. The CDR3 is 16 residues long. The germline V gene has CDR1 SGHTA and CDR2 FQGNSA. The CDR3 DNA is TGTGCCAGCAGCCTTAGCGGGAGGGCCGATACCGGGGAGCTGTTTTTT. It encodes CASSLSGRADTGELFF.

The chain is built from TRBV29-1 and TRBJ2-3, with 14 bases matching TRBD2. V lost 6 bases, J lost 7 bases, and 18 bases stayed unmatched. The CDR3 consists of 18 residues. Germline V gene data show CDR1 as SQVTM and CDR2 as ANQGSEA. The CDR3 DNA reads TGCAGCGTGTTCGATGTAGGAGGGACTAGCGGGAGAGATAATACGCAGTATTTT. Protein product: CSVFDVGGTSGRDNTQYF.

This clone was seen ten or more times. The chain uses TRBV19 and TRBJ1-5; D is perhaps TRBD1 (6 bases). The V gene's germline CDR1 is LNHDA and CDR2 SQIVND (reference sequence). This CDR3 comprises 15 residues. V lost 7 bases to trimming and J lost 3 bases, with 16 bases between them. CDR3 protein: CASKGDKDFNQPQHF. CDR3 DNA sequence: TGTGCCAGTAAGGGGGACAAAGATTTCAATCAGCCCCAGCATTTT.

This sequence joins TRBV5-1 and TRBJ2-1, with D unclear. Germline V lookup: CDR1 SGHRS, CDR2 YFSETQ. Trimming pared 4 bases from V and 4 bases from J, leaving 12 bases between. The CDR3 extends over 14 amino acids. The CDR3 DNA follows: TGCGCCAGCAGCCTGGGATCTACTTACAATGAGCAGTTCTTC. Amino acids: CASSLGSTYNEQFF.

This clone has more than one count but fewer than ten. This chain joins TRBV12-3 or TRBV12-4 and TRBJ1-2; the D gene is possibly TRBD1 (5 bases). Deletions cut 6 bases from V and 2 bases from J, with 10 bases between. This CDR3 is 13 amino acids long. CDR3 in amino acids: CASSMTENYGYTF. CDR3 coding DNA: TGTGCCAGCAGCATGACAGAAAACTATGGCTACACCTTC.

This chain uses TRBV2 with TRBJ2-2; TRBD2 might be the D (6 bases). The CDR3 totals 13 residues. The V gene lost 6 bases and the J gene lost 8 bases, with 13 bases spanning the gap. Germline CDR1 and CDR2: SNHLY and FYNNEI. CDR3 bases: TGTGCCAGCAGCCAGCGGGTATCGGGGGAGCTGTTTTTT. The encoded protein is CASSQRVSGELFF. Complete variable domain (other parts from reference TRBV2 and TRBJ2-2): EPEVTQTPSHQVTQMGQEVILRCVPISNHLYFYWYRQILGQKVEFLVSFYNNEISEKSEIFDDQFSVERPDGSNFTLKIRSTKLEDSAMYFCASSQRVSGELFFGEGSRLTVL.

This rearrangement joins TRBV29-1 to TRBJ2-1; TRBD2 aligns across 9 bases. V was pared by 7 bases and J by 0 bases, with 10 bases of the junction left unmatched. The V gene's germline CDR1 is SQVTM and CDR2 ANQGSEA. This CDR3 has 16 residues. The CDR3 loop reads CSAGGTSKSSYNEQFF. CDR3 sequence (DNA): TGCAGCGCGGGCGGGACTAGCAAGAGCTCCTACAATGAGCAGTTCTTC.

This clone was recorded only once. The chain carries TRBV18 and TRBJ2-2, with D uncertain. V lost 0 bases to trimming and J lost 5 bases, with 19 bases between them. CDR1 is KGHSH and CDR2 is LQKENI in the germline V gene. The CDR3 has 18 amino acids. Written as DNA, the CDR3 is TGTGCCAGCTCACCACCGAACACGCCTCACCGTGGTACCGGGGAGCTGTTTTTT. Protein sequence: CASSPPNTPHRGTGELFF.

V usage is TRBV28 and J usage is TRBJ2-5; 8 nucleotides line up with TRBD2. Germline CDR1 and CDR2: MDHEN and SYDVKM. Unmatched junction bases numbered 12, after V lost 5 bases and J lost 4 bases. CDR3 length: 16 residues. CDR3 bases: TGTGCCAGCAGTCCGGGACGGCTCACTAGCGGAGAGACCCAGTACTTC. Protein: CASSPGRLTSGETQYF.

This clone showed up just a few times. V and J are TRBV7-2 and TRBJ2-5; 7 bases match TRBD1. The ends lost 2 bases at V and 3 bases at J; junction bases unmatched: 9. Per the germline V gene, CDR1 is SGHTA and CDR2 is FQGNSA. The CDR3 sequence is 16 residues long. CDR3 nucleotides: TGTGCCAGCAGCTTACTCTCAGGGGGTGCGAAAGAGACCCAGTACTTC. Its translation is CASSLLSGGAKETQYF. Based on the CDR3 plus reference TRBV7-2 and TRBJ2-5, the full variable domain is GAGVSQSPSNKVTEKGKDVELRCDPISGHTALYWYRQSLGQGLEFLIYFQGNSAPDKSGLPSDRFSAERTGGSVSTLTIQRTQQEDSAVYLCASSLLSGGAKETQYFGPGTRLLVL.

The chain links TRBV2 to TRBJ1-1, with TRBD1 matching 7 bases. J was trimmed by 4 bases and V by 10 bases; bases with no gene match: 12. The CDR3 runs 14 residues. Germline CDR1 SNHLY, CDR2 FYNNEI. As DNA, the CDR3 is TGTGCCACCCAAGAGGGGGCGGTAAGCACTGAAGCTTTCTTT. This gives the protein CATQEGAVSTEAFF.

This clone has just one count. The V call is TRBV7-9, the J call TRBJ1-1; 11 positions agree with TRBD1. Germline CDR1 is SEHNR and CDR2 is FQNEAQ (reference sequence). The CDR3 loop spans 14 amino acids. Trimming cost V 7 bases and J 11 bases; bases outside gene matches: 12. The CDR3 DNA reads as TGTGCCAGCATCCCGGGACAGGGGGTCGTTGGGGCTTTCTTT. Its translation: CASIPGQGVVGAFF.

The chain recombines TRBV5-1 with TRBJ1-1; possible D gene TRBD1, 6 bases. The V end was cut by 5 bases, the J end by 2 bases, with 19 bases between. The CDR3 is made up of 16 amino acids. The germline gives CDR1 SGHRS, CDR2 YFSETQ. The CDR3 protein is CASRWQRGRGNTEAFF. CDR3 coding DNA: TGCGCCAGCAGATGGCAGAGGGGCAGGGGCAACACTGAAGCTTTCTTT.

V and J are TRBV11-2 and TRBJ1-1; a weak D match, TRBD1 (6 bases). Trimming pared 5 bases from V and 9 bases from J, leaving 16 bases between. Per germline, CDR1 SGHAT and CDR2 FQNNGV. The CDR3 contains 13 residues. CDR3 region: CASSPDRRIQAFF. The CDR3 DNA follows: TGTGCCAGCAGCCCGGACAGACGGATCCAAGCTTTCTTT.

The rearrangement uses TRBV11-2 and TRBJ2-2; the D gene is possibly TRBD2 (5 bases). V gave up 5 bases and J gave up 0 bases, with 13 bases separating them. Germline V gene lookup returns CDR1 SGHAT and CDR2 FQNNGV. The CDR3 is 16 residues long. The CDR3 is CASSTIATPNTGELFF. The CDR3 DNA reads TGTGCCAGCAGCACTATAGCGACCCCGAACACCGGGGAGCTGTTTTTT. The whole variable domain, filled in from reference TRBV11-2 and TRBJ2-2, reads EAGVAQSPRYKIIEKRQSVAFWCNPISGHATLYWYQQILGQGPKLLIQFQNNGVVDDSQLPKDRFSAERLKGVDSTLKIQPAKLEDSAVYLCASSTIATPNTGELFFGEGSRLTVL.